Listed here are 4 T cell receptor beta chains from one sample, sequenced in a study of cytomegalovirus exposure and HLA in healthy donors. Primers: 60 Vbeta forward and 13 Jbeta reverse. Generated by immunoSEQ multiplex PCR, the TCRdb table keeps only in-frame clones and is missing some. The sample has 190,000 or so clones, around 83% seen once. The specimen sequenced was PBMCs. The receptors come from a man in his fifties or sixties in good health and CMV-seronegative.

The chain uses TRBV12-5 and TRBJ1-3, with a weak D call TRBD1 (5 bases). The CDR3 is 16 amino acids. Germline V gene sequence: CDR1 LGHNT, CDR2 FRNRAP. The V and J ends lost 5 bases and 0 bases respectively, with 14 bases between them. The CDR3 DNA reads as TGTGCTAGTGGTCCCCCCCAGGGAAACTCTGGAAACACCATATATTTT. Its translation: CASGPPQGNSGNTIYF.

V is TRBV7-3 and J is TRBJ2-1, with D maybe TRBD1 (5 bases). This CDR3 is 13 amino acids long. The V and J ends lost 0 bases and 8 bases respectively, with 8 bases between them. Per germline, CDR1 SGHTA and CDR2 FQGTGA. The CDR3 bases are TGTGCCAGCAGCTTAACAGGGGTGCATGAGCAGTTCTTC. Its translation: CASSLTGVHEQFF.

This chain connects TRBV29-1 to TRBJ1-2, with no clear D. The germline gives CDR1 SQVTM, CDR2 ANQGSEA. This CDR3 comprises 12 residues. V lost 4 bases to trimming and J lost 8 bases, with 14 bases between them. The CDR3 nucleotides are TGCAGCGTTGTCAGGTCAACGGGGGGCTACACCTTC. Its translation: CSVVRSTGGYTF.

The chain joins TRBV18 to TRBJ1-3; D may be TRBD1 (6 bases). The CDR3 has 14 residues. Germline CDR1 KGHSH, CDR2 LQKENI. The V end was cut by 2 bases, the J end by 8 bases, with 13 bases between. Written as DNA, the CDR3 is TGTGCCAGCTCACCAACGCCAGGGGTAGACACCATATATTTT. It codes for CASSPTPGVDTIYF.